The rows below give T cell receptor beta chains drawn from one sample of a study of blood T cell repertoires in COVID-19. This table comes from immunoSEQ multiplex PCR, and its TCRdb copy is limited to in-frame clones, with some not included. Among approximately 260,000 clones listed, roughly 80% were seen once. Sequencing used PBMCs or T cells enriched from blood (not recorded which). The receptor set was obtained from a man between 25 and 39 years old with acute COVID-19. Both conserved end residues are part of each CDR3. The order of the fields is J gene, V gene, clone size, D gene, CDR3 DNA, CDR3 protein. The D gene is left open where the match is weak. Size is omitted from some rows. Given values are once, few, many or a class for expanded clones.

TRBJ2-6 | TRBV28 | once | - | TGTGCCAGCAGTTCCCTTATGCAGGTTACATCTGGGGCCAACGTCCTGACTTTC | CASSSLMQVTSGANVLTF
TRBJ1-2 | TRBV28 | once | TRBD1 | TGTGCCAGCACTACAGCGGGACAGGGCACAACTAACTATGGCTACACCTTC | CASTTAGQGTTNYGYTF
TRBJ1-4 | TRBV5-1 | - | TRBD1 | TGCGCCAGCAGACAACAGGGGGCTAATGAAAAACTGTTTTTT | CASRQQGANEKLFF
TRBJ2-1 | TRBV24-1 | - | TRBD2 | TGTGCCACCAGTGATCCGTCTAGCGGGGGTTACAATGAGCAGTTCTTC | CATSDPSSGGYNEQFF
TRBJ2-3 | TRBV4-1 | - | TRBD2 | TGCGCCAGCAGCCAATTTAGCGGGACTGATAAAGATACGCAGTATTTT | CASSQFSGTDKDTQYF
TRBJ2-5 | TRBV9 | - | TRBD2 | TGTGCCAGCAGCGTTACGCCCGGACTAGCGCCAGAGACCCAGTACTTC | CASSVTPGLAPETQYF
TRBJ1-2 | TRBV12-3/TRBV12-4 | - | - | TGTGCCAGCAGGGGCTCGGGGGGCTATGGCTACACCTTC | CASRGSGGYGYTF
TRBJ2-2 | TRBV5-1 | - | - | TGTGCCAGCAAATACCGGCCACACAAAGGGGACGGGGAGCTGTTTTTT | CASKYRPHKGDGELFF
TRBJ2-1 | TRBV12-3/TRBV12-4 | - | - | TGTGCCAGCAGCTCTAGCTATGAGCAGTTCTTC | CASSSSYEQFF
TRBJ1-2 | TRBV7-9 | - | TRBD1 | TGTGCCAGCAGCTTATTCACAGGGGCCTATGGCTACACCTTC | CASSLFTGAYGYTF
TRBJ2-3 | TRBV6-6 | - | - | TGTGCCAGCAGTCCAGGGGCCAGGCGAGATACGCAGTATTTT | CASSPGARRDTQYF
TRBJ1-2 | TRBV9 | - | TRBD1 | TGTGCCAGCAGCGCCCTATCCCTCCGGCGACAGGGAGACGGCTACACCTTC | CASSALSLRRQGDGYTF
TRBJ1-6 | TRBV30 | - | TRBD1 | TGTGCCTGGAGTTACAGGGGTCGTTCCTATAATTCACCCCTCCACTTT | CAWSYRGRSYNSPLHF
TRBJ1-2 | TRBV25-1 | few | TRBD1 | TGTGCCGCCCAACAGGGGGCGCATGGCTACACCTTC | CAAQQGAHGYTF
TRBJ1-1 | TRBV7-9 | - | - | TGTGCCAGCAGCTCAGGGGAGGGGCTGAACACTGAAGCTTTCTTT | CASSSGEGLNTEAFF
TRBJ1-2 | TRBV28 | - | - | TGTGCCAGCACTAGCAACTATGGCTACACCTTC | CASTSNYGYTF
TRBJ2-5 | TRBV9 | - | TRBD1 | TGTGCCAGCAGCGTTGTGGGGACAGGAGAGACCCAGTACTTC | CASSVVGTGETQYF
TRBJ1-5 | TRBV7-9 | few | TRBD1 | TGTGCCAGCAGCTTAGGGGACAGGTTGATGCAGCCCCAGCATTTT | CASSLGDRLMQPQHF
TRBJ1-5 | TRBV2 | - | TRBD1 | TGTGCCAGCAGTGAACAGGGGGCACGCAATCAGCCCCAGCATTTT | CASSEQGARNQPQHF
TRBJ2-5 | TRBV19 | few | - | TGTGCCAGTAGGGATTCCGGGACTTCTCAAGAGACCCAGTACTTC | CASRDSGTSQETQYF
TRBJ2-1 | TRBV12-5 | - | TRBD2 | TGTGCTAGTGGTTTCATCCTAGCGGGATACAATGAGCAGTTCTTC | CASGFILAGYNEQFF
TRBJ2-1 | TRBV2 | - | - | TGTGCCAGCAGCGAGAGAATGATTAATAGCGGTGAGCAGTTCTTC | CASSERMINSGEQFF
TRBJ1-4 | TRBV5-4 | few | - | TGTGCCAGCAGCAGCAGGGTATCGGATGAAAAACTGTTTTTT | CASSSRVSDEKLFF
TRBJ2-3 | TRBV2 | few | TRBD2 | TGTGCCAGCGCCCTGACTAGCGGGAGGGGGTATTTT | CASALTSGRGYF
TRBJ1-1 | TRBV6-5 | few | - | TGTGCCAGCAGACGAGCCCCAGGGCCCTCTGAAGCTTTCTTT | CASRRAPGPSEAFF
TRBJ2-2 | TRBV27 | - | - | TGTGCCAGCAGTCCCTGGGGGGTTGACACCGGGGAGCTGTTTTTT | CASSPWGVDTGELFF
TRBJ1-2 | TRBV7-8 | - | - | TGTGCCAGCAGCTTAGTCCTGGGCAATCATGGCTACACCTTC | CASSLVLGNHGYTF
TRBJ2-5 | TRBV6-2/TRBV6-3 | - | TRBD1 | TGTGCCAGCAGTCAAAGGGACAGCTGGGAGACCCAGTACTTC | CASSQRDSWETQYF
TRBJ1-6 | TRBV7-9 | - | - | TGTGCCAGCAGCCACTCGCAGTCCAGAGGCTCACCCCTCCACTTT | CASSHSQSRGSPLHF
TRBJ1-6 | TRBV5-1 | - | - | TGCGCCAGCAGCTTGGTGGCACTAACAAATTCACCCCTCCACTTT | CASSLVALTNSPLHF
TRBJ1-5 | TRBV7-8 | once | - | TGTGCCAGCAGCTTAGTTCCAGGTAGCAATCAGCCCCAGCATTTT | CASSLVPGSNQPQHF
TRBJ1-2 | TRBV19 | - | - | TGTGCCAGTAGTACAACGGGACATCGGCTCGTCACCTTC | CASSTTGHRLVTF
TRBJ1-2 | TRBV19 | - | - | TGTGCCAGTTCTTTGGGAGATAGAAGGCAGTTCCCTGGCTACACCTTC | CASSLGDRRQFPGYTF
TRBJ1-2 | TRBV28 | - | - | TGTGCCAGCAGTATCCAGGGATTCGACGGCTACACCTTC | CASSIQGFDGYTF
TRBJ1-2 | TRBV2 | - | - | TGTGCCAGCAGTGAGGTCGGGGGATACTACACCTTC | CASSEVGGYYTF
TRBJ1-2 | TRBV5-1 | - | - | TGCGCCAGCAGCTTTAAGGGGGATAGTGGCTACACCTTC | CASSFKGDSGYTF
TRBJ1-4 | TRBV7-9 | - | TRBD1 | TGTGCCAGCAGCTTGGGGACAGGGAGGGAAAAACTGTTTTTT | CASSLGTGREKLFF
TRBJ1-1 | TRBV7-9 | - | - | TGTGCCAGCAGCTTAAAAGGAGTAACGGGGGCTGAAGCTTTCTTT | CASSLKGVTGAEAFF
TRBJ2-6 | TRBV7-9 | - | TRBD1 | TGTGCCAGCAGAGGACGGACAGGGGTTAAATCTGGGGCCAACGTCCTGACTTTC | CASRGRTGVKSGANVLTF
TRBJ2-1 | TRBV7-2 | - | - | TGTGCCAGCAGCTCTCTCTATGAGCAGTTCTTC | CASSSLYEQFF
TRBJ2-2 | TRBV24-1 | once | - | TGTGCCACCAGTCAGGGCGGGGAGCTGTTTTTT | CATSQGGELFF
TRBJ2-3 | TRBV5-1 | - | TRBD2 | TGCGCCAGCAGCATACGACTAGCGGGGGGTACCACAGATACGCAGTATTTT | CASSIRLAGGTTDTQYF
TRBJ1-1 | TRBV5-5 | - | - | TGTGCCAGCAGCTTGGGACAGGTGGGCGGAAAGAACACTGAAGCTTTCTTT | CASSLGQVGGKNTEAFF
TRBJ2-1 | TRBV10-1 | - | TRBD2 | TGCGCCAGCAGCGGATTACTAGCGGGGGCAAATGAGCAGTTCTTC | CASSGLLAGANEQFF
TRBJ2-5 | TRBV7-2 | - | - | TGTGCCAGCAGCCCCCAGGAGACCCAGTACTTC | CASSPQETQYF
TRBJ1-1 | TRBV24-1 | - | TRBD1 | TGTGCCACCAGTGATCGGACAGGGGGCTCGTCGGCTTTCTTT | CATSDRTGGSSAFF